A single sample is the source of the 8 T cell receptor beta chains below, sequenced in a study of OX40 agonist ivuxolimab in advanced cancers. The assay was immunoSEQ multiplex PCR, and TCRdb's table has in-frame clones only and misses some. The data contain 65,000 to 75,000 clones, 70% to 90% of them singletons. Here the sequenced sample was CD4+ or CD8+ T cells sorted from blood, taken in a trial of the OX40 agonist ivuxolimab. These receptors all come from an adult with an advanced solid tumor such as melanoma, head and neck, liver or kidney cancer.

V is TRBV30 and J is TRBJ1-4; 8 nucleotides align to TRBD1. The V gene end was trimmed by 8 bases and the J gene end by 8 bases; junction bases not matched to a gene: 19. The CDR3 length is 16 residues. Germline-derived CDR1 and CDR2 are GTSNPN and SVGIG (reference sequence). The CDR3 sequence is CAANRDRSGGDEKLFF. The DNA for the CDR3 is TGTGCCGCAAACCGGGACAGGTCGGGCGGAGACGAAAAACTGTTTTTT.

The J gene is TRBJ2-7, the V gene TRBV19, with TRBD2 as a possible D gene (6 bases). Germline CDR1 reads LNHDA; CDR2 reads SQIVND (reference sequence). V lost 0 bases to trimming and J lost 3 bases, with 15 bases between them. This CDR3 contains 16 residues. As DNA, the CDR3 is TGTGCCAGTAGTATAGAACAGTCGGGGGTTGGCTACGAGCAGTACTTC. Its protein product is CASSIEQSGVGYEQYF.

This clone was counted a few times. The chain's CDR3 is CASSQGQGTKNIQYF. The DNA of the CDR3 is TGCGCCAGCAGCCAAGGGCAGGGAACCAAAAACATTCAGTACTTC. V and J are TRBV4-1 and TRBJ2-4, with D tentatively TRBD1 (5 bases). The germline V gene has CDR1 MGHRA and CDR2 YSYEKL. Trimming took off 1 base at V and 2 bases at J, with 9 bases between the two ends. The CDR3 runs to 15 residues.

This clone has just one count. The rearrangement links TRBV4-1 to TRBJ2-3; no clear D. The CDR3 loop spans 16 amino acids. Germline lookup yields CDR1 MGHRA and CDR2 YSYEKL. V lost 4 bases and J 2 bases, leaving 16 bases between the germline ends. Written as DNA, the CDR3 is TGCGCCAGCAGCCGGACCCCTGTCTCACCCACAGATACGCAGTATTTT. This gives the protein CASSRTPVSPTDTQYF.

This CDR3 is CASSRDRSEKLFF. The CDR3 DNA is TGTGCCAGCAGCAGGGACAGATCTGAAAAACTGTTTTTT. This chain uses TRBV5-5 with TRBJ1-4; 7 bases fit TRBD1. Germline CDR1 is SGHKS and CDR2 is YYEKEE (reference sequence). V trimming: 4 bases; J trimming: 7 bases; junction bases outside the gene matches: 4. The CDR3 runs 13 residues.

The rearrangement links TRBV7-8 to TRBJ1-2, with a possible D match to TRBD1 (6 bases). The CDR3 sequence is 13 residues long. Trimming cost V 1 base and J 8 bases, with 11 bases left between them. Germline lookup yields CDR1 SGHVS and CDR2 FQNEAQ. The CDR3 loop reads CASSLEGTRGYTF. CDR3 coding DNA: TGTGCCAGCAGCTTAGAGGGGACAAGGGGCTACACCTTC.

The chain couples TRBV7-2 to TRBJ2-7; TRBD2 agrees at 16 bases. The CDR3 loop spans 15 amino acids. The V and J ends lost 5 bases and 4 bases, in that order; junction bases with no gene match: 2. Germline V gene lookup returns CDR1 SGHTA and CDR2 FQGNSA. The CDR3 DNA follows: TGTGCCAGCAGCCCGGGACTAGCGGGAGGGTACGAGCAGTACTTC. Its protein is CASSPGLAGGYEQYF. The full variable domain, rest sourced from reference TRBV7-2 and TRBJ2-7, is GAGVSQSPSNKVTEKGKDVELRCDPISGHTALYWYRQSLGQGLEFLIYFQGNSAPDKSGLPSDRFSAERTGGSVSTLTIQRTQQEDSAVYLCASSPGLAGGYEQYFGPGTRLTVT.

The chain is built from TRBV5-1 and TRBJ1-2; tentative D call: TRBD1 (6 bases). The CDR3 has 14 amino acids. Between the trimmed V and J ends, which lost 0 bases and 0 bases, there was a span of 6 bases. Per germline, CDR1 SGHRS and CDR2 YFSETQ. CDR3: CASSLGTANYGYTF. The CDR3 DNA follows: TGCGCCAGCAGCTTGGGGACAGCTAACTATGGCTACACCTTC.